This T cell receptor (beta chain) came from a study of T-cell memory formation after mild COVID-19. Study findings and constraints: Nothing confirmed that second-wave clones peaking on day 37 were specific for SARS-CoV-2. Memory from before infection featured some responding clones, which suggests cross-reactive memory joined.

This clonotype occurred many times. The antigen is unknown. Barcoded TCR alpha and TCR beta cDNA libraries with UMIs came from 5'RACE using constant-segment primers. TCRdb fed the 5' RACE reads into MiXCR, producing one record per CDR3 protein. The sample lists around 220,000 distinct CDR3 sequences; about 17% were seen once. The specimen was PBMCs or a T cell subset sorted from them (not recorded which). The source is a young man who had mild COVID-19 (a few samples of this study predate the infection). Cell type and time point are not known.

CDR3 residues: CASSTQGVSNQPQHF. DNA of the CDR3: TGTGCCAGCAGCACACAGGGAGTAAGCAATCAGCCCCAGCATTTT. The J gene is TRBJ1-5, the V gene TRBV7-2; a possible D gene is TRBD1 (6 bases). CDR1 is SGHTA and CDR2 is FQGNSA in the germline V gene. Between the trimmed V and J ends, which lost 5 bases and 1 base, there was a span of 12 bases. The CDR3 runs 15 residues.